This TCR beta chain was sequenced for a study of T cell responses to AZD1222 COVID-19 vaccine. This CDR3 region has 17 residues. J gave up 4 bases and V 5 bases, and 13 bases lay outside the gene matches. Germline-derived CDR1 and CDR2 are SGHAT and FQNNGV. Profiling relied on immunoSEQ multiplex PCR, and the TCRdb table lists in-frame clones only, not all of them. This table holds under 200,000 clones, less than 95% found once. The receptor's source is an adult in good health. V and J are TRBV11-2 and TRBJ1-3, with 8 bases that match TRBD1. The specimen was peripheral blood, collected on day 0 of AZD1222 vaccination. This CDR3 reads CASSPRDRSAGGNTIYF. Here the CDR3 DNA reads TGTGCCAGCAGCCCACGGGACAGGTCCGCAGGAGGAAACACCATATATTTT.